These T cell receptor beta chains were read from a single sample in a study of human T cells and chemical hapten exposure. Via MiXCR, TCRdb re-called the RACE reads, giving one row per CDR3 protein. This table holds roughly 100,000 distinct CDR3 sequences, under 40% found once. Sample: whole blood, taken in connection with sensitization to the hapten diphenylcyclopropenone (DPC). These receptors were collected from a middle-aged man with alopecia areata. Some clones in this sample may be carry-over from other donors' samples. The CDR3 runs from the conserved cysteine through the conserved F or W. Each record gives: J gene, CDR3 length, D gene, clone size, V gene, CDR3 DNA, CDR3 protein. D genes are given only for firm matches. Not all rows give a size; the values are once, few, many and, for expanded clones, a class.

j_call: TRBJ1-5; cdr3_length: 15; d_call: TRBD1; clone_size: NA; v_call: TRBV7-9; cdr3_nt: TGTGCCAGCAGCACCGGGACAGGGGCCAATCAGCCCCAGCATTTT; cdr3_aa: CASSTGTGANQPQHF
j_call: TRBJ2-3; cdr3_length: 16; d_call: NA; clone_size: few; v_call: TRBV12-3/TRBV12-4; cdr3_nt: TGTGCCAGCAGCCCCTTTAGCGGATCTAGCACAGATACGCAGTATTTT; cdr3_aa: CASSPFSGSSTDTQYF
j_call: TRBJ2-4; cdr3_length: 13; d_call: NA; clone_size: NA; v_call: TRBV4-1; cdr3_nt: TGCGCCAGCTCGGCCATGGGGACAACCATTCAGTACTTC; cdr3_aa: CASSAMGTTIQYF
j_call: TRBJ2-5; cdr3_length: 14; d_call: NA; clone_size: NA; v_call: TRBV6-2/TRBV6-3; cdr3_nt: TGTGCCAGCAGTTACTCGTTCAGGGTGGAGACCCAGTACTTC; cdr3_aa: CASSYSFRVETQYF
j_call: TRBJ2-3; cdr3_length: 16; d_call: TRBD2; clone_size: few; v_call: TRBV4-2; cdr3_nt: TGTGCCAGCAGCCAAGAAACTAGCGGGACGACAGATACGCAGTATTTT; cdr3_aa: CASSQETSGTTDTQYF
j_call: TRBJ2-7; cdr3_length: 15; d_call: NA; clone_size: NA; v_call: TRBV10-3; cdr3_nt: TGTGCCATCAGTGAGTCCAGAGTCCCGAAGGAGGAGCAGTACTTC; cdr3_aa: CAISESRVPKEEQYF
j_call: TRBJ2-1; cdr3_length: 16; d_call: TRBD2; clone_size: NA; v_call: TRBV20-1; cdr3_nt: TGCAGTGCTAGAGCTCCCTCGGGAGGGATATACAATGAGCAGTTCTTC; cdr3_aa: CSARAPSGGIYNEQFF
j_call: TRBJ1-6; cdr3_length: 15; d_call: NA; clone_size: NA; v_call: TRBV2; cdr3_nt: TGTGCCAGCAGTATAGTCAACTCCTATAATTCACCCCTCCACTTT; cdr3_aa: CASSIVNSYNSPLHF
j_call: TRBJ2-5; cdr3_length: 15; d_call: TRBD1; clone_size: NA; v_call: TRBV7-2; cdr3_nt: TGTGCCAGCAGCTTAACAGGGGATAGTACGGAGACCCAGTACTTC; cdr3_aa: CASSLTGDSTETQYF
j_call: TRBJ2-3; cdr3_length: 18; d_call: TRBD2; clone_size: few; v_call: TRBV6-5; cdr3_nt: TGTGCCAGCAGTTACGGTCCCCCTATAGCGGGAGGTTTTTATACGCAGTATTTT; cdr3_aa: CASSYGPPIAGGFYTQYF
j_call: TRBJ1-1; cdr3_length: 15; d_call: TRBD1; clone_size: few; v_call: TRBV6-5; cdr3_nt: TGTGCCACATTTGCCGCTCCGGGACAGCCTTCTGAAGCTTTCTTT; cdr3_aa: CATFAAPGQPSEAFF
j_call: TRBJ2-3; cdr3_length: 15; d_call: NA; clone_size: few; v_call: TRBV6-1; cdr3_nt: TGTGCCAGCACCGAAGGAATAGCGCAGACAGATACGCAGTATTTT; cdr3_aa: CASTEGIAQTDTQYF
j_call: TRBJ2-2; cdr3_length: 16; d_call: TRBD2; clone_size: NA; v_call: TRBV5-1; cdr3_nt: TGCGCCAGCAGCCCTAGCGGAGCTGGGAACACCGGGGAGCTGTTTTTT; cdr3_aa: CASSPSGAGNTGELFF